The entry below gives a single T cell receptor beta chain sequence along with its context. The record originates from a study of blood T cell repertoires in COVID-19. Study-level information: Donors in the United States, Italy and Spain gave samples during acute or convalescent COVID-19. PBMCs, B-cell-depleted T cells, or T cells provided the cDNA or gDNA that made up the material.

As originally analysed: How many nucleated cells were present was estimated from reference gene primer amplification. Repertoires were generated with immunoSEQ multiplex PCR, while TCRdb's copy carries only in-frame clones and drops some. The V and J calls and clone size were taken over from that table, and D and trimming were inferred from the DNA. The repertoire holds roughly 380,000 clones, about 91% seen once, with less than 2% in the top ten. The CDR3 consists of 13 residues. CDR1 and CDR2 from the germline V gene are MDHEN and SYDVKM. The germline V and J ends were trimmed by 8 bases and 0 bases, with 9 bases remaining between them. Seattle cases were enrolled at active infection and followed longitudinally.

This chain uses TRBV28 with TRBJ2-3, with D possibly being TRBD2 (6 bases). Input material: peripheral blood. The origin of this receptor is a woman aged 40 to 50 with COVID-19, enrolled during active disease. CDR3 bases: TGTGCCAGCGGAGGGTCTAGCACAGATACGCAGTATTTT. Residues: CASGGSSTDTQYF.